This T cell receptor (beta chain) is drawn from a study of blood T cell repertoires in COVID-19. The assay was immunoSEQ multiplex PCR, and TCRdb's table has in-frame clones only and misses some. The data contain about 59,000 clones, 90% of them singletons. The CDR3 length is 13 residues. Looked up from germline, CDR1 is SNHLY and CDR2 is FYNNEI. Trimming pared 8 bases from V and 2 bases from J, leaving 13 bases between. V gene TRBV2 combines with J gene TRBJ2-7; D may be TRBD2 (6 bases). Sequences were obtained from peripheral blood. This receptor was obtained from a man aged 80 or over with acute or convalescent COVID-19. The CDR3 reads CASAGTGAYEQYF. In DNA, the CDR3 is TGTGCCAGCGCCGGGACGGGGGCCTACGAGCAGTACTTC. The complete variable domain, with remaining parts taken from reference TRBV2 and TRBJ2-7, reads EPEVTQTPSHQVTQMGQEVILRCVPISNHLYFYWYRQILGQKVEFLVSFYNNEISEKSEIFDDQFSVERPDGSNFTLKIRSTKLEDSAMYFCASAGTGAYEQYFGPGTRLTVT.